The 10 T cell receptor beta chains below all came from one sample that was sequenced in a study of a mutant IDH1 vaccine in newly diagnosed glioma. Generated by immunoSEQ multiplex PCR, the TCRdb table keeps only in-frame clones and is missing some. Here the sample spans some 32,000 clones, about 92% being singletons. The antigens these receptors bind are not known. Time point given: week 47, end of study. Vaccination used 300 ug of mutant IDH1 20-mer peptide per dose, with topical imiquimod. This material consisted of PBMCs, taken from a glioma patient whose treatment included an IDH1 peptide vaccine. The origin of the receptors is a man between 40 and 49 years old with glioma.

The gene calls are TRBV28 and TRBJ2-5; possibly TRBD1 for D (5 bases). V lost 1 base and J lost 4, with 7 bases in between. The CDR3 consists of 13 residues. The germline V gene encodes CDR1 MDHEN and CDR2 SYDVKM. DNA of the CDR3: TGTGCCAGCAGTTTATCAGGGTTAGAGACCCAGTACTTC. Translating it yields CASSLSGLETQYF.

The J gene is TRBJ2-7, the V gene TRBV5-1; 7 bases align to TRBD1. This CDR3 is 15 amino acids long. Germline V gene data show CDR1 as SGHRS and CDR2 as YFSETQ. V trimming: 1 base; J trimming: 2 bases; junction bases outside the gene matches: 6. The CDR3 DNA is TGCGCCAGCAGCTTGACAGGGGAAAAGACCTACGAGCAGTACGTC. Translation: CASSLTGEKTYEQYV.

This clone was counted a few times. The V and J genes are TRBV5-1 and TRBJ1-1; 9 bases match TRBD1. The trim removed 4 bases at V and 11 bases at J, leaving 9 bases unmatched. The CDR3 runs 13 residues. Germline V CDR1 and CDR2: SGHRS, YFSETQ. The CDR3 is CASSPRTGAMAFF. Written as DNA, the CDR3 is TGCGCCAGCAGCCCACGGACAGGGGCGATGGCTTTCTTT.

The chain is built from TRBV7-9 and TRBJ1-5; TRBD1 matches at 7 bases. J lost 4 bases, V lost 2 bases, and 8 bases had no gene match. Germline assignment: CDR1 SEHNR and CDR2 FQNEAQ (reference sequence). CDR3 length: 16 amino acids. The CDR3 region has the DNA TGTGCCAGCAGCTTATTCGTGGACAGGTCAAATCAGCCCCAGCATTTT. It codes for CASSLFVDRSNQPQHF. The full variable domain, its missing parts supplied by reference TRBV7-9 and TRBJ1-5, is DTGVSQNPRHKITKRGQNVTFRCDPISEHNRLYWYRQTLGQGPEFLTYFQNEAQLEKSRLLSDRFSAERPKGSFSTLEIQRTEQGDSAMYLCASSLFVDRSNQPQHFGDGTRLSIL.

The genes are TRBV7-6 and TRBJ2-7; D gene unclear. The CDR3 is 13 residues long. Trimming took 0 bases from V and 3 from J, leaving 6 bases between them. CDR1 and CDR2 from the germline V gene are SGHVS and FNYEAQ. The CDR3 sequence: CASSLAPGYEQYF. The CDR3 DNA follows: TGTGCCAGCAGCTTAGCGCCGGGCTACGAGCAGTACTTC.

In nucleotides, the CDR3 is TGTGCCAGCAGTGAGGTTGGGGGGGCCACCGGGGAGCTGTTTTTT. Translation: CASSEVGGATGELFF. V and J are TRBV2 and TRBJ2-2, with a weak D call TRBD2 (7 bases). CDR1 and CDR2 from the germline V gene are SNHLY and FYNNEI. The V and J ends lost 3 bases and 4 bases respectively, with 12 bases between them. The CDR3 has 15 residues.

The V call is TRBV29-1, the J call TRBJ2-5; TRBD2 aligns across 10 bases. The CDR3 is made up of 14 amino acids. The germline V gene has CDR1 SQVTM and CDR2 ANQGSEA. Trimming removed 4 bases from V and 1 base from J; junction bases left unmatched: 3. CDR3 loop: CSVGSSGGQETQYF. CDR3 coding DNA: TGCAGCGTTGGGTCTAGCGGGGGCCAAGAGACCCAGTACTTC.

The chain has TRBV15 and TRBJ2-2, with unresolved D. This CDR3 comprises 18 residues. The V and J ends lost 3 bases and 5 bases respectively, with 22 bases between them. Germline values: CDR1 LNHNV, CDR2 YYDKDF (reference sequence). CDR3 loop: CATSSHSNAPLGTGELFF. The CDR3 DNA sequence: TGTGCCACCAGCAGTCACTCCAATGCACCATTGGGGACCGGGGAGCTGTTTTTT.

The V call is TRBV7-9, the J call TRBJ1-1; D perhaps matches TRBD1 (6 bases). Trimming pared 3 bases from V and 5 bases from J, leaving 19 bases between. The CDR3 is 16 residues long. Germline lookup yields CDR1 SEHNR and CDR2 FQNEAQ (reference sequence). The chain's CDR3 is CASSFEGDGLGTEAFF. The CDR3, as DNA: TGTGCCAGCAGCTTCGAGGGGGACGGGTTGGGAACTGAAGCTTTCTTT.

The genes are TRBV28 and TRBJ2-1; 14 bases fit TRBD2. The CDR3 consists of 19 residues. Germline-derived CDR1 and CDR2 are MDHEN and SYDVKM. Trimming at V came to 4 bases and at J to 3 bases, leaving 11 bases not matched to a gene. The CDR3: CASSSEGLAGALGYNEQFF. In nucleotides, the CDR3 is TGTGCCAGCAGTTCCGAGGGACTAGCGGGAGCGCTCGGCTACAATGAGCAGTTCTTC.